This T cell receptor beta chain comes out of a study of T-cell reconstitution after alpha-beta-depleted transplantation in children. This clonotype was observed many times. The CDR3 runs to 16 residues. Germline V gene lookup returns CDR1 SQVTM and CDR2 ANQGSEA. V gave up 7 bases and J gave up 3 bases; unmatched junction bases: 17. Unique molecular identifiers tagged the TCRbeta library. MiXCR, applied by TCRdb to the PCR reads, yields one record per CDR3 protein. The data hold 490,000 or so distinct CDR3 sequences, with around 12% observed a single time. The sequence was collected from a human donor who donated a stem cell graft to a child with combined immunodeficiency. The V and J genes are TRBV29-1 and TRBJ2-5; 7 positions match TRBD1. This specimen was PBMCs from the stem cell graft donor, taken from the stem cell graft. The CDR3 DNA reads TGCAGCGGGCACAGGGGTACTCTTTCGGATAAAGAGACCCAGTACTTC. This sequence encodes CSGHRGTLSDKETQYF.